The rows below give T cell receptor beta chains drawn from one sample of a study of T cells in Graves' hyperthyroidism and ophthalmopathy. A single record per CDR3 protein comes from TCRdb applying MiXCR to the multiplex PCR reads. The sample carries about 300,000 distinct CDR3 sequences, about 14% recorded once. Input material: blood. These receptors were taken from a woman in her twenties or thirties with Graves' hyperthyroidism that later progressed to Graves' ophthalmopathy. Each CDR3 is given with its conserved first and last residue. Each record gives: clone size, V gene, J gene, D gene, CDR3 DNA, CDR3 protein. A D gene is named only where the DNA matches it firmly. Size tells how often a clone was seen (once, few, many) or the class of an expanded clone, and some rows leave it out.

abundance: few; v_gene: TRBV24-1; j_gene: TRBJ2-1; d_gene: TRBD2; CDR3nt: TGTGCCACCAGTGACGGACTAGCGGGAGGGGCCTACAATGAGCAGTTCTTC; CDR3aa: CATSDGLAGGAYNEQFF
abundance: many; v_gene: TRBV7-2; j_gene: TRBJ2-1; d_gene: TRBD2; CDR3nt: TGTGCCAGCAGCTTAGATCACTCCTTAGCGGGAGGCCCTATTGGTGAGCAGTTCTTC; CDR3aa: CASSLDHSLAGGPIGEQFF
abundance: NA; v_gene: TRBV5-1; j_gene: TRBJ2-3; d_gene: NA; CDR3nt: TGCGCCAGCAGGGCCAGGGGTTTAGGGGGTACAGATACGCAGTATTTT; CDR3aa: CASRARGLGGTDTQYF
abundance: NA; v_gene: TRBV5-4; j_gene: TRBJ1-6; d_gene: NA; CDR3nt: TGTGCCAGCAGCTTGGACAGGGAGGAGGATCGGACACCCCTCCACTTT; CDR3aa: CASSLDREEDRTPLHF
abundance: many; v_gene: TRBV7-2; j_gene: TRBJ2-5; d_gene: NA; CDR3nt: TGTGCCAGCAGCGTCTCTGGACGGACCCAAGAGACCCAGTACTTC; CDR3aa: CASSVSGRTQETQYF
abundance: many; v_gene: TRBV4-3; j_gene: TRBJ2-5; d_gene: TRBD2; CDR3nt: TGCGCCAGCAGCCAAGTGTGGCGGGGGGAGACCCAGTACTTC; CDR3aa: CASSQVWRGETQYF
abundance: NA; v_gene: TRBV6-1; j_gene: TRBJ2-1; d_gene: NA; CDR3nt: TGTGCCATCTCCAGGGATTCGGCTGAGCAGTTCTTC; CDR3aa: CAISRDSAEQFF
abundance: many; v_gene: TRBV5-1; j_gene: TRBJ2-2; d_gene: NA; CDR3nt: TGCGCCAGCAGCGGAATTGGGACGTCTGACGGGGAGCTGTTTTTT; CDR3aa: CASSGIGTSDGELFF
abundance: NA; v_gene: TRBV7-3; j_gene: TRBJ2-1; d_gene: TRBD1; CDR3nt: TGTGCCAGCAGCTTAAAGACAGGGGTACCCTATGAGCAGTTCTTC; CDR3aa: CASSLKTGVPYEQFF
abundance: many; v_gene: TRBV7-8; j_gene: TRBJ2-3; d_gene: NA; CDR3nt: TGTGCCAGCAGCTCCCTCCGGGGGATTAGCACAGATACGCAGTATTTT; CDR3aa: CASSSLRGISTDTQYF
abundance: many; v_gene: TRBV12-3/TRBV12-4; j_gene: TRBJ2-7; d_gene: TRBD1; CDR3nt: TGTGCCAGCAGCTCACCGGACAGGGGGCCCTACGAGCAGTACTTC; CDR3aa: CASSSPDRGPYEQYF
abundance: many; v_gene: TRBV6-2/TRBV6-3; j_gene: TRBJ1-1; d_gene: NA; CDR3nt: TGTGCCAGCAGTTACCCTAGGACGGAGAACACTGAAGCTTTCTTT; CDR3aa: CASSYPRTENTEAFF
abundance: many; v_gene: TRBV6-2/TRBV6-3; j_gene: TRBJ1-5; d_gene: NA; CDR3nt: TGTGCCAGCAGGGACAGCATGAATCAGCCCCAGCATTTT; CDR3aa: CASRDSMNQPQHF
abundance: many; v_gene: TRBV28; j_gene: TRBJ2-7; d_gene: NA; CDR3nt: TGTGCCAGCAGTAACCTGGAGGCGCGCTACGAGCAGTACTTC; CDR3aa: CASSNLEARYEQYF
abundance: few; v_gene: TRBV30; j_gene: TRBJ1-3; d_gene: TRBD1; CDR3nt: TGTGCCTGGGGGGACAGCAGAAACACCATATATTTT; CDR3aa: CAWGDSRNTIYF
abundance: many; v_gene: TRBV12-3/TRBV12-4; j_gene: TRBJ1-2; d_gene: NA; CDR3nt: TGTGCCAGCAGTACAGGGTCTAACTATGGCTACACCTTC; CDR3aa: CASSTGSNYGYTF
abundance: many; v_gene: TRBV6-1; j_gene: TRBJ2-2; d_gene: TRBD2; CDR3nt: TGTGCCAGCAGTAGACTAGCGGGAGAGACCGGGGAGCTGTTTTTT; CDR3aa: CASSRLAGETGELFF